The rows below give T cell receptor beta chains drawn from one sample of a study of control samples from healthy donors and cancer patients. Assay: immunoSEQ multiplex PCR; the TCRdb copy retains only in-frame clones and omits some. This table has around 250,000 clones, over 70% appearing once. Sequencing was carried out using PBMCs. The receptor source for this set is a woman aged 60 to 75 with lung cancer. The CDR3 runs from the conserved cysteine through the conserved F or W. Each record gives: D gene, J gene, clone size, V gene, CDR3 DNA, CDR3 protein. D genes are given only for firm matches. Clone size is given for some rows only: seen once, a few or many times, or a class if the clone is expanded.

NA,TRBJ1-2,NA,TRBV6-5,TGTGCCAGCCTACGAACAGCTAACTATGGCTACACCTTC,CASLRTANYGYTF
NA,TRBJ1-1,few,TRBV25-1,TGTGCCAGCAGTGATGGAGGGGCTTATCTGGATAGCACTGAAGCTTTCTTT,CASSDGGAYLDSTEAFF
NA,TRBJ2-7,NA,TRBV28,TGTGCCAGCAGCCTGGACAACTTATACGAGCAGTACTTC,CASSLDNLYEQYF
TRBD2,TRBJ2-3,few,TRBV2,TGTGCCAGCAGAAACAGCGGGGCCAGAGCCACGCAGTATTTT,CASRNSGARATQYF
NA,TRBJ1-3,NA,TRBV29-1,TGCAGCGTTGAAGGGGTCTCTGGAAACACCATATATTTT,CSVEGVSGNTIYF
TRBD1,TRBJ1-3,NA,TRBV7-2,TGTGCCAGCAGCTTAGTAGGGGGGAGGGGGCGACGAGGGGAGAACACCATATATTTT,CASSLVGGRGRRGENTIYF
TRBD2,TRBJ2-1,once,TRBV11-3,TGTGCCAGCAGCTGGACTAGCGGGGCCTACAATGAGCAGTTCTTC,CASSWTSGAYNEQFF
TRBD2,TRBJ2-7,NA,TRBV5-1,TGCGCCAGCAGCTTGGTAGCGGGAGAATCCTACGAGCAGTACTTC,CASSLVAGESYEQYF
NA,TRBJ1-1,NA,TRBV19,TGTGCCAGTAGTCCGGGACGGTTGGTGAGCACTGAAGCTTTCTTT,CASSPGRLVSTEAFF
NA,TRBJ2-1,NA,TRBV7-9,TGTGCCAGCAGCTTAGGGCTAGGGAATGAGCAGTTCTTC,CASSLGLGNEQFF
NA,TRBJ1-1,NA,TRBV5-6,TGTGCCAGCAGCTTTCTGGGGGCGAACACTGAAGCTTTCTTT,CASSFLGANTEAFF
TRBD1,TRBJ2-7,NA,TRBV28,TGTGCCAGCATCTACTCACAGGGGAACGAGCAGTACTTC,CASIYSQGNEQYF
TRBD1,TRBJ2-7,NA,TRBV18,TGTGCCAGCTCACGGGACAGGGAGATCTTCGAGCAGTACTTC,CASSRDREIFEQYF
NA,TRBJ2-3,NA,TRBV25-1,TGTGCCAGCAGTGAATCGGGGCGTGGTTCGGTCACGCAGTATTTT,CASSESGRGSVTQYF
NA,TRBJ2-7,NA,TRBV19,TGTGCCAGTAGTGCAACAGTAGTCCACGAGCAGTACTTC,CASSATVVHEQYF
NA,TRBJ1-5,few,TRBV15,TGTGCCACCAGCAAGGGGTTTGGCAATCAGCCCCAGCATTTT,CATSKGFGNQPQHF
TRBD2,TRBJ2-1,NA,TRBV11-2,TGTGCCAGCAGCTTACGGACTAGCGGGAGCTACAATGAGCAGTTCTTC,CASSLRTSGSYNEQFF
TRBD2,TRBJ2-5,NA,TRBV27,TGTGCCAGCAGTTTATTTGCGGGAGGGTACGGGACCCAGTACTTC,CASSLFAGGYGTQYF
TRBD2,TRBJ2-1,NA,TRBV2,TGTGCCTCGAGGGCGACTAGCGGGGGATATGAGCAGTTCTTC,CASRATSGGYEQFF
NA,TRBJ2-1,many,TRBV10-1,TGCGCCAGCAGTGGCGGAACAGCCCTCGGTGAGCAGTTCTTC,CASSGGTALGEQFF
NA,TRBJ1-6,NA,TRBV3-1/TRBV3-2,TGTGCCAGCAGCCAAGTCAGTGGGGATTCACCCCTCCACTTT,CASSQVSGDSPLHF
NA,TRBJ1-2,NA,TRBV6-6,TGTGCCAGCAGTTACAAAGGAAACTATGGCTACACCTTC,CASSYKGNYGYTF
TRBD1,TRBJ1-5,NA,TRBV20-1,TGCAGTGCTAGTAGACAGGGTAGCAATCAGCCCCAGCATTTT,CSASRQGSNQPQHF
NA,TRBJ2-7,NA,TRBV5-1,TGCGCCAGCAGCTCAGGAACCCCCTACGAGCAGTACTTC,CASSSGTPYEQYF
NA,TRBJ2-5,NA,TRBV11-2,TGTGCCAGCAGCCTGAGTGAGACCCAGTACTTC,CASSLSETQYF
NA,TRBJ2-1,NA,TRBV21-1,TGTGCCAGCAGCAAAGGAGGTGACAAATACAATGAGCAGTTCTTC,CASSKGGDKYNEQFF
NA,TRBJ2-7,once,TRBV5-4,TGTGCCAGCAGCTCCCTCCAAGGGGAGCAGTACTTC,CASSSLQGEQYF
TRBD1,TRBJ2-3,NA,TRBV14,TGTGCCAGCAGCGCACGCAGGGGGCTGATAGATACGCAGTATTTT,CASSARRGLIDTQYF
NA,TRBJ1-2,NA,TRBV5-6,TGTGCCAGCAGCTTCAACAGGGACTATGGCTACACCTTC,CASSFNRDYGYTF
NA,TRBJ1-5,NA,TRBV6-5,TGTGCCAGCAGGTGGACAAACAATCAGCCCCAGCATTTT,CASRWTNNQPQHF
TRBD2,TRBJ2-1,NA,TRBV5-1,TGCGCCAGCAGGGAAATAGCGGGAGGGATTGATGAGCAGTTCTTC,CASREIAGGIDEQFF
NA,TRBJ1-6,NA,TRBV5-6,TGTGCCAGCAACCCCCGTCCTGATTCACCCCTCCACTTT,CASNPRPDSPLHF
TRBD1,TRBJ2-2,NA,TRBV5-1,TGCGCCAGCAGCTGGGGGACAGGGGGTACCGGGGAGCTGTTTTTT,CASSWGTGGTGELFF
NA,TRBJ2-2,NA,TRBV10-3,TGTGCCATCAGAGGAGTCGGGGGTAACACCGGGGAGCTGTTTTTT,CAIRGVGGNTGELFF
TRBD1,TRBJ2-7,NA,TRBV5-6,TGTGCCAGCAGCTTTAGACAGGGTTACTACGAGCAGTACTTC,CASSFRQGYYEQYF
TRBD2,TRBJ2-3,NA,TRBV28,TGTGCCAGCAGTCCCCTCGGGACTAATGCAGATACGCAGTATTTT,CASSPLGTNADTQYF
TRBD2,TRBJ2-7,NA,TRBV10-3,TGTGCCATCAGTGACCTAAATGGGCGGGGGGGTCAATACGAGCAGTACTTC,CAISDLNGRGGQYEQYF
TRBD1,TRBJ2-2,once,TRBV9,TGTGCCAGCAGCACCCGACAGGGGGGAATTCCTATGGAGCTGTTTTTT,CASSTRQGGIPMELFF
NA,TRBJ1-1,NA,TRBV6-5,TGTGCCAGCGGCGAAACGATAGGGTGGTCCACTGAAGCTTTCTTT,CASGETIGWSTEAFF
TRBD1,TRBJ2-3,once,TRBV6-1,TGTGCCAGCAGTGAAGGGACAGGGGTAACAGATACGCAGTATTTT,CASSEGTGVTDTQYF
TRBD1,TRBJ2-1,few,TRBV9,TGTGCCAGCAGCGTAATGGGACAGGGAGTCTCCTACAATGAGCAGTTCTTC,CASSVMGQGVSYNEQFF
TRBD1,TRBJ1-5,NA,TRBV6-2/TRBV6-3,TGTGCCAGCAGTTACACCGGACAGGGTCAGCCCCAGCATTTT,CASSYTGQGQPQHF
NA,TRBJ1-2,once,TRBV27,TGTGCCAGCAGTTCGACAGCGGCCGGCTATGGCTACACCTTC,CASSSTAAGYGYTF
TRBD2,TRBJ2-3,NA,TRBV4-2,TGTGCCAGCAGCCAAGGGACTAGCGGGGAGGCTACGCAGTATTTT,CASSQGTSGEATQYF
NA,TRBJ1-5,NA,TRBV7-8,TGTGCCAGCAGCTTATCCACCTTTAGCAATCAGCCCCAGCATTTT,CASSLSTFSNQPQHF
NA,TRBJ2-5,NA,TRBV5-4,TGTGCCAGCAGCTTTGATCGGGAGACCCAGTACTTC,CASSFDRETQYF
TRBD2,TRBJ2-1,NA,TRBV11-3,TGTGCCAGCAGCCCGGGACTAGCGAACAATGAGCAGTTCTTC,CASSPGLANNEQFF
NA,TRBJ2-5,once,TRBV10-3,TGTGCCATCAGTGAGCAGCCGCAAGAGACCCAGTACTTC,CAISEQPQETQYF
NA,TRBJ1-5,NA,TRBV24-1,TGTGCCACCAGTGACCGCCCTAAACTTCAGGGAGTGAATCAGCCCCAGCATTTT,CATSDRPKLQGVNQPQHF
NA,TRBJ1-6,NA,TRBV5-1,TGCGCCAGCAGCTCCCGACAGGCGGGTGATTCACCCCTCCACTTT,CASSSRQAGDSPLHF
NA,TRBJ1-1,NA,TRBV5-1,TGCGCCAGCAGCCCCGGACAGACTGAAGCTTTCTTT,CASSPGQTEAFF
NA,TRBJ2-7,NA,TRBV21-1,TGTGCCAGCAGCAAAGTAGGCAGGGGCGGGCACTACGAGCAGTACTTC,CASSKVGRGGHYEQYF
NA,TRBJ1-5,NA,TRBV6-1,TGTGCCAGCAGTGTCGGTGGGGGGTATAGCAATCAGCCCCAGCATTTT,CASSVGGGYSNQPQHF
NA,TRBJ2-2,NA,TRBV7-3,TGTGCCAGCAGCTTATCCCCTTTAGGTACCACCGGGGAGCTGTTTTTT,CASSLSPLGTTGELFF
TRBD1,TRBJ1-3,NA,TRBV2,TGTGCCAGCAGTAGACAGGGCCAAGACACCATATATTTT,CASSRQGQDTIYF
NA,TRBJ1-2,NA,TRBV30,TGTGCCTGGAGTGTACTGGGACAATCTTTCCCCCGCTACACCTTC,CAWSVLGQSFPRYTF
TRBD2,TRBJ2-7,NA,TRBV5-1,TGCGCCAGCAGCTTGGCCTCTAGCGGGCGAATAGGGGAGCAGTACTTC,CASSLASSGRIGEQYF